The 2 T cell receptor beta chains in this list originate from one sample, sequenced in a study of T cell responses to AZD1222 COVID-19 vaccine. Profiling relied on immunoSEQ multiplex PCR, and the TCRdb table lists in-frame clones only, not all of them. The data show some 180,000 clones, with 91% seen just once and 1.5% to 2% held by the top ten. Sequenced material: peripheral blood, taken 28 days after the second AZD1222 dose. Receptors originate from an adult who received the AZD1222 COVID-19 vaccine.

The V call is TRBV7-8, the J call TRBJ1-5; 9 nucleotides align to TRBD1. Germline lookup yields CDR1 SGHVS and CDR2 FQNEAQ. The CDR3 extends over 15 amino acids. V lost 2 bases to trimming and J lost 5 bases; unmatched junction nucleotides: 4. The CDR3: CASSLRDRDDQPQHF. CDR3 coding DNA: TGTGCCAGCAGCTTAAGGGACAGGGATGATCAGCCCCAGCATTTT.

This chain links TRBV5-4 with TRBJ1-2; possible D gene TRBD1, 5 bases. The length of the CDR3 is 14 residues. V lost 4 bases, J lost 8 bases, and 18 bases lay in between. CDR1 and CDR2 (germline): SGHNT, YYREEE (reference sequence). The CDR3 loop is CASSQTRGEDGYTF. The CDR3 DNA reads TGTGCCAGCAGCCAGACAAGGGGTGAGGACGGCTACACCTTC.